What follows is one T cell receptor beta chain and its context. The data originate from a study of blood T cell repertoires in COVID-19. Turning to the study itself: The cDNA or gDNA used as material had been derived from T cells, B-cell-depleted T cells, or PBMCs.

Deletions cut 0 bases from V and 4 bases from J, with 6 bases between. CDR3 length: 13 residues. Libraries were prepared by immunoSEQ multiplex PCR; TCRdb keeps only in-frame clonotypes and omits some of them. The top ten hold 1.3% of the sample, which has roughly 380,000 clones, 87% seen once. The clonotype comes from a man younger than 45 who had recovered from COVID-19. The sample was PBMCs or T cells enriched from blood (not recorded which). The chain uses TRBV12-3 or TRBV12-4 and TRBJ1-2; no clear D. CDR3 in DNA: TGTGCCAGCAGTTTAGCAACTACCTATGGCTACACCTTC. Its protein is CASSLATTYGYTF.